The sequence of this T cell receptor beta chain was determined in a study of vaccination and CD4 T cells after COVID-19. Germline CDR1 and CDR2: GTSNPN and SVGIG (reference sequence). CDR3 length equals 15 residues. V shed 2 bases and J shed 0 bases, with 13 bases lying between them. The Oncomine TCR Beta short-read assay was what sequenced the DNA obtained from cultured CD4+ T cells. One entry per CDR3 protein, called by TCRdb with MiXCR from the PCR reads. The data contain roughly 23,000 distinct CDR3 sequences, under 45% of them seen just once; the ten biggest clones take up about 20%. Treatment given: roughly ten-day PBMC culture with coronavirus spike peptide pools or control peptides (ViraFEST assay). As concerns this clonotype: The antigen is undetermined.

This sample comprised CD4+ T cells from blood, cultured in vitro, obtained before SARS-CoV-2 vaccination. The TCR was taken from a human donor who received a COVID-19 vaccine. The chain uses TRBV30 and TRBJ1-1, with D unresolved. The chain's CDR3 is CAWSPNQVLNTEAFF. CDR3 coding DNA: TGTGCCTGGAGTCCCAACCAAGTCCTGAACACTGAAGCTTTCTTT.